The entry that follows covers one T cell receptor (beta chain) sequence. Other DNA sequences from this sample encode an identical CDR3 as well. This record belongs to a study of CD8 T cell repertoires and HIV-1 epitope variants. Study context: Each of Twenty-five Gag and Nef epitope peptides stimulated a separate culture. 1M T cells were kept uncultured as a baseline. Epitopes were three Gag families plus Nef HW9 and YT9.

TCRdb's copy holds only in-frame clones and misses some; the assay was immunoSEQ multiplex PCR. Of some 100,000 clones listed, almost 75% were seen once; the top ten hold roughly 25%. The sequenced sample was uncultured baseline CD8+ T cells from peripheral blood mononuclear cells (PBMCs). This TCR derives from a male donor with HIV.

For the CDR3, the DNA is TGTGCCAGCAGCGTAGCAATGAACACTGAAGCTTTCTTT. This translates into CASSVAMNTEAFF. V usage is TRBV9 and J usage is TRBJ1-1; D uncertain. Trimming pared 0 bases from V and 0 bases from J, leaving 3 bases between. The CDR3 spans 13 residues. Germline V CDR1 and CDR2: SGDLS, YYNGEE.